This T cell receptor beta chain was captured in a study of blood T cell repertoires in COVID-19. Across the whole study: Researchers got acute and convalescent COVID-19 samples from the United States, Italy and Spain. T cells, B-cell-depleted T cells, or PBMCs provided the cDNA or gDNA that served as material.

This clone was seen a handful of times. Measured with immunoSEQ multiplex PCR; TCRdb has only the in-frame clones, and not every one. The sample has some 200,000 clones, about nine tenths seen once. CDR3 length equals 14 residues. V shed 7 bases and J 2 bases; nucleotides not matched to a gene: 10. Germline loops: CDR1 SQVTM, CDR2 ANQGSEA. Study members were between roughly 18 and 100 years old and lived in 20 to 25 US regions. Cohorts were assigned according to the clinical history that participants reported. This sequence originates from a young man in a cohort exposed to, infected with or recovered from COVID-19 (not recorded which). The chain uses TRBV29-1 and TRBJ1-2, with TRBD1 matching 7 bases. The sequenced sample consisted of PBMCs or T cells enriched from blood (not recorded which). The CDR3 DNA sequence: TGCAGCGGGGCGTCAGGGGGAACCAACTATGGCTACACCTTC. It is translated as CSGASGGTNYGYTF.